This T cell receptor beta chain was recovered during a study of monozygotic twins with inflammatory bowel disease. Regarding the study as a whole: T cell subtypes that differed could not be told apart. Perhaps reflecting limited power, concordant and discordant twins did not differ in repertoire similarity.

Details on this clonotype: Its antigen remains unidentified.

Looked up from germline, CDR1 is SGHTA and CDR2 is FQGTGA. The CDR3 sequence is 12 residues long. From the 5' RACE reads, TCRdb lists one entry per CDR3 protein and no DNA. Recorded for this sample: roughly 330,000 distinct CDR3 sequences. The J gene is TRBJ1-1, the V gene TRBV7-3. Specimen: blood. This receptor was obtained from a human donor with ulcerative colitis or Crohn's disease, or a healthy co-twin of an affected twin (not recorded which). The CDR3 protein is CASSNDGTEAFF.